The 21 T cell receptor beta chains listed next were all sequenced from one sample in a study of T cell responses to AZD1222 COVID-19 vaccine. Sequencing used immunoSEQ multiplex PCR; TCRdb keeps in-frame clones, though not all of them. The sample has fewer than 200,000 clones; roughly 85% are singletons. Material: peripheral blood, obtained 28 days after the second AZD1222 dose. The receptors derive from an adult who received the AZD1222 COVID-19 vaccine.

The rearrangement links TRBV4-2 to TRBJ2-2; the D call may be TRBD1 or TRBD2 (5 bases each). Germline values: CDR1 LGHNA, CDR2 YNFKEQ. The CDR3 extends over 15 amino acids. Deletions cut 4 bases from V and 2 bases from J, with 11 bases between. CDR3 sequence reads: CASSPWGSNTGELFF. The CDR3, as DNA: TGTGCCAGCAGCCCTTGGGGGAGTAACACCGGGGAGCTGTTTTTT.

The genes are TRBV7-2 and TRBJ1-3, with D perhaps TRBD1 (6 bases). This CDR3 is 14 amino acids long. Trimming removed 4 bases at V and 7 bases at J, with 14 bases between. Looked up from germline, CDR1 is SGHTA and CDR2 is FQGNSA. The CDR3 protein is CASSYRTVRNTIYF. The DNA for the CDR3 is TGTGCCAGCAGCTATCGGACAGTCAGGAACACCATATATTTT. Full variable domain (outside the CDR3, taken from reference TRBV7-2 and TRBJ1-3): GAGVSQSPSNKVTEKGKDVELRCDPISGHTALYWYRQSLGQGLEFLIYFQGNSAPDKSGLPSDRFSAERTGGSVSTLTIQRTQQEDSAVYLCASSYRTVRNTIYFGEGSWLTVV.

CDR3: CASSGRLGAGDTQYF. In nucleotides, the CDR3 is TGTGCCAGCAGTGGTCGCCTTGGGGCCGGAGATACGCAGTATTTT. The chain uses TRBV2 and TRBJ2-3, with a tentative D call TRBD1 (5 bases). The ends were cut back, 4 bases at V and 5 bases at J, with 16 bases in the middle. The CDR3 sequence is 15 residues long. Germline CDR1 reads SNHLY; CDR2 reads FYNNEI. Variable domain in full (rest from reference TRBV2 and TRBJ2-3): EPEVTQTPSHQVTQMGQEVILRCVPISNHLYFYWYRQILGQKVEFLVSFYNNEISEKSEIFDDQFSVERPDGSNFTLKIRSTKLEDSAMYFCASSGRLGAGDTQYFGPGTRLTVL.

This clone was recorded only once. CDR3 coding DNA: TGTGCCAGCAGCTTCAGAGACATGAACACTGAAGCTTTCTTT. Translation: CASSFRDMNTEAFF. The chain uses TRBV9 and TRBJ1-1; D is unclear. CDR1 and CDR2 (germline): SGDLS, YYNGEE. The CDR3 runs to 14 residues. V shed 4 bases and J shed 0 bases, with 10 bases lying between them.

The chain employs TRBV10-3 and TRBJ1-6; 9 nucleotides align to TRBD1. After removal of 2 bases from V and 8 bases from J, the junction contained 7 bases not matched to a gene. The V gene's germline CDR1 is ENHRY and CDR2 SYGVKD. The CDR3 covers 16 residues. CDR3 residues: CAISEAGQGFDSPLHF. CDR3 in DNA: TGTGCCATCAGTGAGGCGGGACAGGGTTTTGATTCACCCCTCCACTTT.

The rearrangement links TRBV5-1 to TRBJ1-4; the match to TRBD1 covers 10 bases. The CDR3 totals 14 residues. Unmatched junction bases numbered 2, after V lost 4 bases and J lost 5 bases. The germline CDR1 and CDR2 sequences are SGHRS and YFSETQ. In DNA, the CDR3 is TGCGCCAGCAGCCCGGGACAGGGGAATGAAAAACTGTTTTTT. As protein: CASSPGQGNEKLFF.

The J gene is TRBJ1-3, the V gene TRBV7-2; TRBD1 might be the D (6 bases). V lost 5 bases to trimming and J lost 1 base, with 9 bases between them. Germline V gene lookup returns CDR1 SGHTA and CDR2 FQGNSA. This CDR3 has 14 residues. The CDR3 loop reads CASSEGVSGNTIYF. In DNA form, the CDR3 reads TGTGCCAGCAGCGAGGGGGTTTCTGGAAACACCATATATTTT.

The J gene is TRBJ2-7, the V gene TRBV6-5; maybe TRBD1 (6 bases). CDR1 and CDR2 from the germline V gene are MNHEY and SVGAGI. V was cut by 7 bases and J by 9 bases, with 13 bases left in between. The CDR3 spans 11 residues. CDR3 in amino acids: CASIKGESQYF. DNA for the CDR3: TGTGCCAGCATCAAGGGGGAGTCGCAGTACTTC.

The V call is TRBV10-1, the J call TRBJ2-3; tentative D call: TRBD1 (5 bases). The CDR3 has 15 amino acids. CDR1 WNHNN and CDR2 SYGVQD come from the germline V gene (reference sequence). Trimming took off 5 bases at V and 5 bases at J, with 17 bases between the two ends. CDR3 in amino acids: CASSNSDIVEDTQYF. The CDR3 DNA follows: TGCGCCAGCAGTAATTCGGACATAGTGGAAGATACGCAGTATTTT.

The rearrangement joins TRBV3-1 (or the pseudogene TRBV3-2) to TRBJ1-1; possibly TRBD1 for D (5 bases). V dropped 1 base and J dropped 9 bases, with 12 bases sitting between them. This CDR3 region has 13 residues. The V gene's germline CDR1 is LGHDT and CDR2 YNNKEL (reference sequence). CDR3 in amino acids: CASSQGSSGKAFF. The CDR3 DNA sequence: TGTGCCAGCAGCCAAGGAAGCTCAGGGAAAGCTTTCTTT.

This chain joins TRBV27 and TRBJ2-7, with 9 bases identical to TRBD1. Looked up from germline, CDR1 is MNHEY and CDR2 is SMNVEV (reference sequence). Trimming cost V 8 bases and J 6 bases; bases outside gene matches: 14. The CDR3 contains 15 residues. The CDR3 DNA is TGTGCCAGCGCTCGGGGACAGGGCAGGATCTCCGAGCAGTACTTC. Translating gives CASARGQGRISEQYF.

The V gene is TRBV3-1 (or the pseudogene TRBV3-2), the J gene TRBJ1-6, with D hard to call. There are 15 residues in the CDR3. Trimming took off 3 bases at V and 2 bases at J, with 8 bases between the two ends. Germline V gene data show CDR1 as LGHDT and CDR2 as YNNKEL (reference sequence). The CDR3 nucleotides read TGTGCCAGCAGCCAGGGTGGGACCTATAATTCACCCCTCCACTTT. Translating gives CASSQGGTYNSPLHF.

V is TRBV27 and J is TRBJ2-7; TRBD2 matches at 11 bases. V was pared by 5 bases and J by 6 bases, with 9 bases of the junction left unmatched. The germline V gene has CDR1 MNHEY and CDR2 SMNVEV (reference sequence). CDR3 size: 15 residues. As DNA, the CDR3 is TGTGCCAGCAGTCCTAGCGGGGGGACTATAGGCGAGCAGTACTTC. It yields the protein CASSPSGGTIGEQYF.

The chain carries TRBV27 and TRBJ1-2, with TRBD1 identical over 7 bases. Germline lookup yields CDR1 MNHEY and CDR2 SMNVEV (reference sequence). V gave up 0 bases and J gave up 5 bases; unmatched junction bases: 6. This CDR3 has 15 residues. CDR3 region: CASSLSAQGLYGYTF. The CDR3 coding sequence is TGTGCCAGCAGTTTATCGGCACAGGGGCTATATGGCTACACCTTC.

This clone was detected only once. The chain links TRBV18 to TRBJ1-3; no clear D gene. The CDR3 sequence is 14 residues long. Germline values: CDR1 KGHSH, CDR2 LQKENI. V lost 3 bases to trimming and J lost 3 bases, with 9 bases between them. CDR3 amino acids: CASSPRGGGNTIYF. For the CDR3, the DNA is TGTGCCAGCTCACCCAGAGGAGGTGGAAACACCATATATTTT.

The chain recombines TRBV18 with TRBJ1-6; the match to TRBD1 covers 7 bases. The V segment lost 5 bases and the J segment 6 bases; nucleotides outside the gene matches: 4. The CDR3 spans 14 residues. Germline CDR1 KGHSH, CDR2 LQKENI. The CDR3 DNA sequence: TGTGCCAGCTCAACGGGGACAGCTAATTCACCCCTCCACTTT. Translated: CASSTGTANSPLHF.

The rearrangement joins TRBV5-1 to TRBJ2-7, with 7 bases identical to TRBD1. The CDR3 sequence is 16 residues long. The V gene end was trimmed by 2 bases and the J gene end by 2 bases; junction bases not matched to a gene: 10. CDR1 SGHRS and CDR2 YFSETQ come from the germline V gene. The CDR3 sequence is CASSLMDRTSPYEQYF. The CDR3 DNA is TGCGCCAGCAGCTTAATGGACAGGACTTCTCCCTACGAGCAGTACTTC.

This clone occurred once. The rearrangement joins TRBV7-2 to TRBJ2-7; D uncertain. V gave up 3 bases and J gave up 0 bases, with 6 bases separating them. CDR3 length equals 13 residues. CDR1 and CDR2 from the germline V gene are SGHTA and FQGNSA. In DNA, the CDR3 is TGTGCCAGCAGCTTTCGACCCTCCTACGAGCAGTACTTC. It specifies CASSFRPSYEQYF.

In this sample, this clone turned up a few times. The chain has TRBV2 and TRBJ2-5; D is perhaps TRBD2 (5 bases). Germline assignment: CDR1 SNHLY and CDR2 FYNNEI. This CDR3 has 16 residues. V shed 5 bases and J shed 6 bases, with 22 bases lying between them. The CDR3 sequence is CASSSGSWASLKTQYF. CDR3 coding DNA: TGTGCCAGCAGTAGCGGATCTTGGGCTAGCTTAAAGACCCAGTACTTC.

This chain connects TRBV18 to TRBJ1-1; the D gene is possibly TRBD1 (6 bases). The V gene lost 3 bases and the J gene lost 1 base, with 24 bases spanning the gap. CDR3 length: 19 amino acids. Germline V gene data show CDR1 as KGHSH and CDR2 as LQKENI. In DNA form, the CDR3 reads TGTGCCAGCTCACCGACTTCTTTCGGGGGCCTGAGCAGGAACACTGAAGCTTTCTTT. Translating gives CASSPTSFGGLSRNTEAFF.

With respect to this clone: Other DNA variants within this sample encode the same CDR3. The chain is built from TRBV29-1 and TRBJ1-2, with D possibly being TRBD1 (5 bases). Germline CDR1 and CDR2: SQVTM and ANQGSEA. This CDR3 spans 12 amino acids. V lost 3 bases, J lost 4 bases, and 9 bases lay in between. The CDR3 loop reads CSVDRGLYGYTF. The CDR3 DNA sequence: TGCAGCGTTGACCGGGGCCTCTATGGCTACACCTTC.